These 18 T cell receptor beta chains originate from one sample sequenced in a study of PD-1 blockade in classical Hodgkin lymphoma (dated by TCRdb to about 2020). The library was generated by the immunoSEQ multiplex PCR assay. As stored in TCRdb, this immuneACCESS dataset retains in-frame rearrangements with V and J assigned. A fraction of the clones does not appear; measured against another copy, unresolved V genes explain less than half of the discrepancy, and the remainder lacks a known reason. Present in this sample are tens of thousands of clones, roughly 80% of which were seen just once. Roughly 0.6% of the sample is held by the ten biggest clonotypes. This specimen's time point label, per the study, means: cycle 4 day 1 (C4D1), after more than 5 weeks of nivolumab. All trial patients had relapsed after autologous stem cell transplantation, with cohorts A, B and C differing in prior brentuximab vedotin exposure. CD4+ T cells were purified from thawed PBMCs by magnetic negative selection with a Miltenyi CD4+ T cell isolation kit.

Specimen: CD4+ T cells from blood, collected before the fourth cycle of nivolumab. The receptors shown here come from a human donor with classical Hodgkin lymphoma.

The chain combines TRBV11-2 with TRBJ1-1, with TRBD1 matching over 8 bases. The CDR3 contains 13 residues. V shed 2 bases and J 11 bases; nucleotides not matched to a gene: 7. Germline assignment: CDR1 SGHAT and CDR2 FQNNGV. The CDR3 bases are TGTGCCAGCAGCTTAAGCAGGGGGCTTGGGGCTTTCTTT. Protein sequence: CASSLSRGLGAFF.

The rearrangement links TRBV5-1 to TRBJ2-4; D not resolved. Germline assignment: CDR1 SGHRS and CDR2 YFSETQ. The V and J ends lost 0 bases and 2 bases respectively, with 9 bases between them. The CDR3 runs 15 residues. CDR3 protein: CASSLEPGTKNIQYF. The DNA for the CDR3 is TGCGCCAGCAGCTTGGAGCCGGGTACCAAAAACATTCAGTACTTC.

The rearrangement links TRBV2 to TRBJ1-4, with D uncertain. Germline values: CDR1 SNHLY, CDR2 FYNNEI. The CDR3 has 16 residues. The germline V and J ends were trimmed by 0 bases and 7 bases, with 15 bases remaining between them. For the CDR3, the DNA is TGTGCCAGCAGTGAAGCGCCGGGAACACTAATTGAAAAACTGTTTTTT. This codes for CASSEAPGTLIEKLFF.

The chain combines TRBV19 with TRBJ1-4, with 8 bases lining up with TRBD1. The CDR3 length is 13 residues. CDR1 is LNHDA and CDR2 is SQIVND in the germline V gene (reference sequence). The junction had 3 bases not matched to a gene; V was cut back by 5 bases and J by 7 bases. The CDR3 here is CASSWQGAEKLFF. For the CDR3, the DNA is TGTGCCAGTAGTTGGCAGGGGGCTGAAAAACTGTTTTTT.

This clone was observed a few times. The chain has TRBV5-4 and TRBJ2-2, with 7 bases lining up with TRBD1. V lost 0 bases and J lost 6; bases outside the gene matches: 8. This CDR3 comprises 16 residues. The germline gives CDR1 SGHNT, CDR2 YYREEE (reference sequence). This CDR3 reads CASSLVKGALPGELFF. CDR3 sequence (DNA): TGTGCCAGCAGCTTGGTGAAGGGGGCCCTTCCCGGGGAGCTGTTTTTT.

The chain carries TRBV6-1 and TRBJ2-7; TRBD1 aligns across 9 bases. The CDR3 spans 17 residues. V shed 3 bases, J shed 3 bases, and the junction held 12 bases outside the gene matches. Per the germline V gene, CDR1 is MNHNS and CDR2 is SASEGT. This chain's CDR3 is CASSDALIWDRDYEQYF. In DNA form, the CDR3 reads TGTGCCAGCAGTGACGCACTGATTTGGGACAGGGACTACGAGCAGTACTTC.

The chain has TRBV5-1 and TRBJ2-7, with TRBD2 matching over 8 bases. Trimming took 0 bases from V and 2 from J; bases not matched to a gene: 7. CDR1 and CDR2 from the germline V gene are SGHRS and YFSETQ. This CDR3 is built from 16 residues. The CDR3 DNA is TGCGCCAGCAGCTTGGGGGGTAGCGGGGCCCCCTACGAGCAGTACTTC. Its translation: CASSLGGSGAPYEQYF. The variable domain in full, completed from reference TRBV5-1 and TRBJ2-7, reads KAGVTQTPRYLIKTRGQQVTLSCSPISGHRSVSWYQQTPGQGLQFLFEYFSETQRNKGNFPGRFSGRQFSNSRSEMNVSTLELGDSALYLCASSLGGSGAPYEQYFGPGTRLTVT.

The chain employs TRBV5-1 and TRBJ2-2, with D possibly TRBD1 on 5 matching bases. V dropped 1 base and J dropped 0 bases, with 7 bases sitting between them. Per the germline V gene, CDR1 is SGHRS and CDR2 is YFSETQ. The CDR3 has 15 residues. As DNA, the CDR3 is TGCGCCAGCAGCTTGACAGGATCGAACACCGGGGAGCTGTTTTTT. This translates into CASSLTGSNTGELFF.

The J gene is TRBJ2-6, the V gene TRBV7-9, with 9 bases matching TRBD1. Trimming cost V 5 bases and J 4 bases; bases outside gene matches: 9. The CDR3 length is 17 residues. Per germline, CDR1 SEHNR and CDR2 FQNEAQ (reference sequence). CDR3 loop: CASSLRTGAAGANVLTF. The CDR3 region has the DNA TGTGCCAGCAGCCTCAGGACAGGGGCAGCCGGGGCCAACGTCCTGACTTTC.

The rearrangement uses TRBV30 and TRBJ1-2; tentative D call: TRBD1 (5 bases). V was cut by 1 base and J by 8 bases, with 14 bases left in between. The length of the CDR3 is 13 residues. Looked up from germline, CDR1 is GTSNPN and CDR2 is SVGIG (reference sequence). As DNA, the CDR3 is TGTGCCTGGAGTGATCAGGGTCTGTTGGGCTACACCTTC. Translated: CAWSDQGLLGYTF. Filled out from reference TRBV30 and TRBJ1-2, the complete variable domain reads SQTIHQWPATLVQPVGSPLSLECTVEGTSNPNLYWYRQAAGRGLQLLFYSVGIGQISSEVPQNLSASRPQDRQFILSSKKLLLSDSGFYLCAWSDQGLLGYTFGSGTRLTVV.

The J gene is TRBJ1-2, the V gene TRBV5-1, with 8 bases identical to TRBD1. The length of the CDR3 is 16 residues. Germline CDR1 SGHRS, CDR2 YFSETQ. The V and J ends lost 4 bases and 1 base, in that order; junction bases with no gene match: 9. In DNA, the CDR3 is TGCGCCAGCAGCCTTCGCGACAGGGGTCTTAACTATGGCTACACCTTC. It specifies CASSLRDRGLNYGYTF.

The CDR3 region is CASSSGTGGGTGELFF. Here the CDR3 DNA reads TGTGCCAGCAGCTCCGGGACAGGGGGAGGCACCGGGGAGCTGTTTTTT. The V and J genes are TRBV5-6 and TRBJ2-2; 11 bases align to TRBD1. The V gene end was trimmed by 3 bases and the J gene end by 4 bases; junction bases not matched to a gene: 5. The CDR3 contains 16 residues. The germline V gene encodes CDR1 SGHDT and CDR2 YYEEEE.

V usage is TRBV2 and J usage is TRBJ2-3; TRBD1 might be the D (5 bases). Trimming left V 8 bases short and J 1 base short, with 10 bases between. CDR3 size: 13 residues. CDR1 SNHLY and CDR2 FYNNEI come from the germline V gene. The CDR3 coding sequence is TGTGCCAGCCGGTTGGGGCGCACAGATACGCAGTATTTT. It is translated as CASRLGRTDTQYF.

The J gene is TRBJ1-1, the V gene TRBV5-1; unclear D gene. The germline V and J ends were trimmed by 0 bases and 4 bases, with 7 bases remaining between them. The CDR3 extends over 13 amino acids. Germline-derived CDR1 and CDR2 are SGHRS and YFSETQ. CDR3 nucleotides: TGCGCCAGCAGCTTGGTTCCAAGCACTGAAGCTTTCTTT. Translating it yields CASSLVPSTEAFF.

As DNA, the CDR3 is TGCGCCAGCAGCTTGGTGGGGGGTTTCGGTGATGAAAAACTGTTTTTT. This translates into CASSLVGGFGDEKLFF. The chain recombines TRBV5-1 with TRBJ1-4; D might be TRBD1 (5 bases). Germline V gives CDR1 SGHRS, CDR2 YFSETQ. CDR3 length: 16 residues. V was cut by 0 bases and J by 6 bases, with 15 bases left in between.

This clone was detected only once. The chain combines TRBV7-6 with TRBJ2-1; 7 nucleotides align to TRBD2. Per germline, CDR1 SGHVS and CDR2 FNYEAQ. The CDR3 is made up of 15 amino acids. Trimming took 1 base from V and 6 from J; bases not matched to a gene: 6. The CDR3 coding sequence is TGTGCCAGCAGCTTAGATAACCGGGAGGCCAATGAGCAGTTCTTC. Amino acid sequence: CASSLDNREANEQFF.

The genes are TRBV11-3 and TRBJ2-6, with D perhaps TRBD2 (5 bases). This CDR3 comprises 15 residues. CDR1 SGHNT and CDR2 YENEEA come from the germline V gene. V was trimmed by 5 bases and J by 2 bases, leaving 10 bases between them. CDR3 bases: TGTGCCAGCAGCACGGTCGGGGCTGGGGCCAACGTCCTGACTTTC. Protein product: CASSTVGAGANVLTF.

A few counts support this clone. The V and J genes are TRBV19 and TRBJ1-1, with a weak D call TRBD1 (6 bases). The germline V gene encodes CDR1 LNHDA and CDR2 SQIVND (reference sequence). V dropped 7 bases and J dropped 3 bases, with 15 bases sitting between them. The CDR3 spans 14 residues. CDR3 sequence reads: CASKEGGPDTEAFF. CDR3 sequence (DNA): TGTGCCAGTAAGGAGGGGGGCCCGGACACTGAAGCTTTCTTT. The variable domain in full, completed from reference TRBV19 and TRBJ1-1, reads DGGITQSPKYLFRKEGQNVTLSCEQNLNHDAMYWYRQDPGQGLRLIYYSQIVNDFQKGDIAEGYSVSREKKESFPLTVTSAQKNPTAFYLCASKEGGPDTEAFFGQGTRLTVV.